These 18 T cell receptor beta chains share one sample of origin, sequenced in a study of blood T cell repertoires in COVID-19. Only in-frame clones appear in the TCRdb table, and some are missing; sequencing was by immunoSEQ multiplex PCR. This table holds around 95,000 clones, about 84% found once. Sequenced material: peripheral blood. The receptors derive from a woman aged 80 or over with acute or convalescent COVID-19.

CDR3 residues: CASSVSAGGQTGELFF. Written as DNA, the CDR3 is TGTGCCAGCAGCGTTTCGGCGGGGGGGCAGACCGGGGAGCTGTTTTTT. The genes are TRBV9 and TRBJ2-2; 9 bases map to TRBD2. Germline values: CDR1 SGDLS, CDR2 YYNGEE. The CDR3 length is 16 residues. V gave up 2 bases and J gave up 5 bases; unmatched junction bases: 7.

V and J are TRBV19 and TRBJ2-1; the match to TRBD1 covers 10 bases. The J segment lost 4 bases and the V segment lost 6 bases, leaving 12 bases of the junction unmatched. The CDR3 has 17 residues. CDR1 and CDR2 from the germline V gene are LNHDA and SQIVND (reference sequence). The CDR3 coding sequence is TGTGCCAGTAGCCCGACAGGGGGACAGGGGCTTTACAATGAGCAGTTCTTC. It specifies CASSPTGGQGLYNEQFF.

The chain employs TRBV5-1 and TRBJ2-2; TRBD1 might be the D (5 bases). V gave up 5 bases and J gave up 1 base, with 9 bases separating them. Germline V CDR1 and CDR2: SGHRS, YFSETQ. The CDR3 totals 14 residues. The CDR3: CASRVQGNTGELFF. The CDR3, as DNA: TGCGCCAGCAGAGTTCAGGGGAACACCGGGGAGCTGTTTTTT.

The chain combines TRBV5-8 with TRBJ1-1; the D is unclear. The CDR3 is made up of 15 amino acids. The ends were cut back, 0 bases at V and 0 bases at J, with 9 bases in the middle. Germline V gene data show CDR1 as SGHTS and CDR2 as YDEGEE. The CDR3 sequence is CASSLGIQVNTEAFF. CDR3 nucleotide sequence: TGTGCCAGCAGCTTGGGGATCCAGGTGAACACTGAAGCTTTCTTT.

This chain connects TRBV11-2 to TRBJ1-6, with a possible D match to TRBD1 (5 bases). Germline assignment: CDR1 SGHAT and CDR2 FQNNGV. V lost 2 bases and J 7 bases, leaving 12 bases between the germline ends. This CDR3 comprises 15 residues. The CDR3 sequence: CASSLSDSSNSPLHF. The CDR3 DNA reads TGTGCCAGCAGCTTATCCGACAGCTCAAATTCACCCCTCCACTTT.

The chain links TRBV11-3 to TRBJ1-5; D is undetermined. The V end was cut by 0 bases, the J end by 0 bases, with 18 bases between. The CDR3 has 19 amino acids. In germline, CDR1 is SGHNT, CDR2 YENEEA. Written as DNA, the CDR3 is TGTGCCAGCAGCTTAGAGTGGGCAGCGGCCCATTATAGCAATCAGCCCCAGCATTTT. The encoded protein is CASSLEWAAAHYSNQPQHF. The variable domain in full, completed from reference TRBV11-3 and TRBJ1-5, reads EAGVVQSPRYKIIEKKQPVAFWCNPISGHNTLYWYLQNLGQGPELLIRYENEEAVDDSQLPKDRFSAERLKGVDSTLKIQPAELGDSAVYLCASSLEWAAAHYSNQPQHFGDGTRLSIL.

The CDR3 protein is CAISVQGLSPLHF. In DNA, the CDR3 is TGTGCCATCAGTGTACAGGGCCTTTCACCCCTCCACTTT. V usage is TRBV10-3 and J usage is TRBJ1-6; perhaps TRBD1 as D (6 bases). The CDR3 has 13 residues. The V end lost 4 bases, the J end lost 9 bases, and 10 bases lay between the germline ends. In germline, CDR1 is ENHRY, CDR2 SYGVKD.

The V gene is TRBV3-1 (or the pseudogene TRBV3-2), the J gene TRBJ2-2; D is unclear. Germline assignment: CDR1 LGHDT and CDR2 YNNKEL (reference sequence). The CDR3 has 15 amino acids. The V gene lost 1 base and the J gene lost 7 bases, with 13 bases spanning the gap. The CDR3 bases are TGTGCCAGCAGCCAAGTAAGAGAATTTGACGGGGAGCTGTTTTTT. This encodes CASSQVREFDGELFF.

This rearrangement joins TRBV10-3 to TRBJ1-2, with D perhaps TRBD1 (6 bases). The CDR3 spans 15 residues. Germline CDR1 reads ENHRY; CDR2 reads SYGVKD. The V gene lost 2 bases and the J gene lost 2 bases, with 12 bases spanning the gap. The CDR3 DNA is TGTGCCATCAGTGAGGGGCCAGGGGAGAACTATGGCTACACCTTC. Translation: CAISEGPGENYGYTF.

The rearrangement links TRBV6-6 to TRBJ1-2; a weak D match, TRBD1 (6 bases). The germline V gene has CDR1 MNHNY and CDR2 SVGAGI (reference sequence). V shed 6 bases and J shed 2 bases, with 13 bases lying between them. The CDR3 runs to 14 residues. CDR3 loop: CASRGGQSNYGYTF. The CDR3 DNA reads TGTGCCAGCAGGGGCGGACAGTCGAACTATGGCTACACCTTC.

The chain joins TRBV3-1 (or the pseudogene TRBV3-2) to TRBJ1-6; no definite D call. Germline CDR1 LGHDT, CDR2 YNNKEL (reference sequence). The CDR3 is made up of 15 amino acids. The V gene lost 0 bases and the J gene lost 5 bases, with 8 bases spanning the gap. The CDR3 loop is CASSQDGRDNSPLHF. As DNA, the CDR3 is TGTGCCAGCAGCCAAGATGGGCGAGATAATTCACCCCTCCACTTT.

V gene TRBV14 combines with J gene TRBJ2-5, with 9 bases fitting TRBD2. The CDR3 loop spans 19 amino acids. Trimming at V came to 4 bases and at J to 1 base, leaving 16 bases not matched to a gene. Germline assignment: CDR1 SGHDN and CDR2 FVKESK. The CDR3 loop is CASSRRASGGRQFQETQYF. The CDR3 nucleotides read TGTGCCAGCAGCCGACGAGCCAGCGGGGGGCGCCAATTCCAAGAGACCCAGTACTTC.

The table lists this clone with a few counts. This chain uses TRBV28 with TRBJ1-6, with 8 bases lining up with TRBD1. Germline V gives CDR1 MDHEN, CDR2 SYDVKM. The CDR3 covers 14 residues. With V trimmed by 5 bases and J by 9 bases, 6 bases remained unmatched. The CDR3 loop is CASSPRTGFSPLHF. CDR3 nucleotides: TGTGCCAGCAGTCCCCGGACAGGGTTTTCACCCCTCCACTTT.

V usage is TRBV7-8 and J usage is TRBJ2-3; D remains ambiguous. This CDR3 region has 12 residues. The germline V gene encodes CDR1 SGHVS and CDR2 FQNEAQ. The ends were cut back, 5 bases at V and 5 bases at J, with 8 bases in the middle. The CDR3 nucleotides are TGTGCCAGCAGCCGACCCGGAGATACGCAGTATTTT. It is translated as CASSRPGDTQYF.

The chain employs TRBV6-5 and TRBJ2-3, with TRBD1 matching 7 bases. In germline, CDR1 is MNHEY, CDR2 SVGAGI. The V segment lost 6 bases and the J segment 0 bases; nucleotides outside the gene matches: 6. CDR3 size: 15 residues. In DNA, the CDR3 is TGTGCCAGCAGGACAGGGTTTACTAGCACAGATACGCAGTATTTT. Protein sequence: CASRTGFTSTDTQYF.

The chain links TRBV20-1 to TRBJ1-1; D is undetermined. The CDR3 contains 18 residues. Per germline, CDR1 DFQATT and CDR2 SNEGSKA (reference sequence). Between the trimmed V and J ends, which lost 3 bases and 0 bases, there was a span of 23 bases. This CDR3 reads CSASRARGAHNLNTEAFF. Written as DNA, the CDR3 is TGCAGTGCTAGTCGCGCGCGCGGAGCCCACAACCTGAACACTGAAGCTTTCTTT.

The chain combines TRBV9 with TRBJ1-2; D uncertain. Per germline, CDR1 SGDLS and CDR2 YYNGEE. Trimming removed 0 bases at V and 8 bases at J, with 14 bases between. This CDR3 has 14 amino acids. CDR3 nucleotide sequence: TGTGCCAGCAGCGTAGTACCAGAGGGCGGCGGCTACACCTTC. Translation: CASSVVPEGGGYTF. The full variable domain, rest sourced from reference TRBV9 and TRBJ1-2, is DSGVTQTPKHLITATGQRVTLRCSPRSGDLSVYWYQQSLDQGLQFLIQYYNGEERAKGNILERFSAQQFPDLHSELNLSSLELGDSALYFCASSVVPEGGGYTFGSGTRLTVV.

CDR3 sequence (DNA): TGCGCCAGCAGCCAAGGACCGGGACTAGGGGACAATGAGCAGTTCTTC. It codes for CASSQGPGLGDNEQFF. This chain uses TRBV5-1 with TRBJ2-1, with 8 bases identical to TRBD2. Losses at the gene ends were 4 bases for V and 5 bases for J; bases not matched to a gene: 11. CDR1 and CDR2 (germline): SGHRS, YFSETQ. The CDR3 sequence is 16 residues long.